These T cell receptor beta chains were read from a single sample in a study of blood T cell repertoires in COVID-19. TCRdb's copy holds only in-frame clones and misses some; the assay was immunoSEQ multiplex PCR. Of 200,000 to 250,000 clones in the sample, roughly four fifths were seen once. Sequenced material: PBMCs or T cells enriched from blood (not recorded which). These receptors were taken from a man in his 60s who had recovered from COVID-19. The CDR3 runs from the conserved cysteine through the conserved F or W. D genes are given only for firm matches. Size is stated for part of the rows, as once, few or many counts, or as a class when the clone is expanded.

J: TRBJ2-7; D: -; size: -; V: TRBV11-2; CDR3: CASSLLPEGEQYF; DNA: TGTGCCAGCAGCCTCCTCCCTGAGGGCGAGCAGTACTTC
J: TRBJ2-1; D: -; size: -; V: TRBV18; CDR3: CASSQSTDYNEQFF; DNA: TGTGCCAGCTCACAATCGACAGATTACAATGAGCAGTTCTTC
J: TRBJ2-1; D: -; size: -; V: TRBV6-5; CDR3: CASRVDRHNEQFF; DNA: TGTGCCAGCAGGGTGGACAGACACAATGAGCAGTTCTTC
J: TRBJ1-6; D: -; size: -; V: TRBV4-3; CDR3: CASSQGGLGNNSPLHF; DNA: TGCGCCAGCAGCCAGGGGGGTTTAGGGAATAATTCACCCCTCCACTTT
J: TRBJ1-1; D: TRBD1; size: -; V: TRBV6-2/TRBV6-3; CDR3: CASSYSPDRVAEAFF; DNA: TGTGCCAGCAGTTACTCGCCGGACAGGGTGGCTGAAGCTTTCTTT
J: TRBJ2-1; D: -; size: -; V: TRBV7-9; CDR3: CASSTRGEQFF; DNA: TGTGCCAGCAGCACCCGAGGTGAGCAGTTCTTC
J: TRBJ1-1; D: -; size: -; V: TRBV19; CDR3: CASSMEFGRDTNTEAFF; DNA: TGTGCCAGTAGTATGGAGTTCGGCCGGGACACGAACACTGAAGCTTTCTTT
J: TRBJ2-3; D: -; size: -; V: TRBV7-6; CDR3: CASSLYSTDTQYF; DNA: TGTGCCAGCAGCTTATATAGCACAGATACGCAGTATTTT
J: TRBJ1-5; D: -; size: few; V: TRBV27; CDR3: CASSSRGRSNQPQHF; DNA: TGTGCCAGCAGTTCCAGAGGTCGGAGCAATCAGCCCCAGCATTTT
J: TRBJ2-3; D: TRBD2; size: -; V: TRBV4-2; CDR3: CASSQDGLAGGRGTDTQYF; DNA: TGTGCCAGCAGCCAAGATGGTCTAGCGGGCGGGAGGGGCACAGATACGCAGTATTTT
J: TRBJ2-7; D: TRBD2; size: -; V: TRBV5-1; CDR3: CASSLGLLAGFYEQYF; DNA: TGCGCCAGCAGCTTGGGGCTACTAGCGGGGTTCTACGAGCAGTACTTC
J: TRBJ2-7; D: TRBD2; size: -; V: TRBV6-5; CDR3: CASSYSRSLAGHEQYF; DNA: TGTGCCAGCAGTTACTCGCGATCCCTAGCGGGGCATGAGCAGTACTTC
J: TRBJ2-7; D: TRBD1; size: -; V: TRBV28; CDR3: CASSYPQGAYYEQYF; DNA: TGTGCCAGCAGTTACCCACAGGGGGCTTACTACGAGCAGTACTTC
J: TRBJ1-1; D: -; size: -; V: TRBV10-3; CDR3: CAISSTGMGTEAFF; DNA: TGTGCCATCAGTTCCACAGGGATGGGGACTGAAGCTTTCTTT
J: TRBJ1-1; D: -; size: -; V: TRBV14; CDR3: CASSQQGYTEAFF; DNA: TGTGCCAGCAGCCAACAGGGGTACACTGAAGCTTTCTTT
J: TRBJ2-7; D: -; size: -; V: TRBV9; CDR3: CASSVAPDRGSEQYF; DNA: TGTGCCAGCAGCGTAGCTCCGGATAGAGGATCCGAGCAGTACTTC